This is a list of T cell receptor beta chains from one sample in a study of multiple sclerosis patients with progressive multifocal leukoencephalopathy. Profiling relied on immunoSEQ multiplex PCR, and the TCRdb table lists in-frame clones only, not all of them. The table lists tens of thousands of clones, about nine tenths of them singletons. The sample consisted of PBMCs, taken from a patient treated with natalizumab. The receptor set was obtained from a human donor with multiple sclerosis. The CDR3 runs from the conserved cysteine through the conserved F or W. The order of the fields is J gene, D gene, V gene, clone size, CDR3 DNA, CDR3 protein. The D gene is left open where the match is weak. Only some rows state a clone size, as once, few, many or a class for expanded clones.

J: TRBJ1-1
D: TRBD1
V: TRBV5-4
size: -
DNA: TGTGCCAGCAGCTTGGGGTCGCCGACAGGGTCCATGAACACTGAAGCTTTCTTT
CDR3: CASSLGSPTGSMNTEAFF

J: TRBJ1-3
D: -
V: TRBV28
size: -
DNA: TGTGCCAGCAGTTTAAGTCCCAACACCATATATTTT
CDR3: CASSLSPNTIYF

J: TRBJ1-1
D: TRBD1
V: TRBV18
size: -
DNA: TGTGCCAGCTCACCTACAGGGGACACTGAAGCTTTCTTT
CDR3: CASSPTGDTEAFF

J: TRBJ1-1
D: -
V: TRBV7-2
size: few
DNA: TGTGCCAGCAGCTTAGTTGGGTATGGCACTGAAGCTTTCTTT
CDR3: CASSLVGYGTEAFF

J: TRBJ1-1
D: TRBD1
V: TRBV28
size: -
DNA: TGTGCCAGCAGTTTCGTAAGGGGGCGGACGAACACTGAAGCTTTCTTT
CDR3: CASSFVRGRTNTEAFF

J: TRBJ2-7
D: -
V: TRBV7-2
size: -
DNA: TGTGCCAGCAGCTTAGTCTACGAGCAGTACTTC
CDR3: CASSLVYEQYF

J: TRBJ2-3
D: TRBD1
V: TRBV30
size: -
DNA: TGTGCCCGAGGGACAGGAAGCACAGATACGCAGTATTTT
CDR3: CARGTGSTDTQYF

J: TRBJ2-1
D: TRBD2
V: TRBV6-8
size: once
DNA: TGTGCCCGAAATGCAGGCGGGAGGCCTAATGAGCAGTTCTTC
CDR3: CARNAGGRPNEQFF

J: TRBJ1-5
D: -
V: TRBV28
size: -
DNA: TGTGCCAGCAGTTTCCCAGGGAATACTCAGCCCCAGCATTTT
CDR3: CASSFPGNTQPQHF

J: TRBJ2-7
D: TRBD1
V: TRBV6-1
size: -
DNA: TGTGCCAGCCGGGACAGAACATACGAGCAGTACTTC
CDR3: CASRDRTYEQYF

J: TRBJ1-2
D: -
V: TRBV15
size: -
DNA: TGTGCCACCAGCAGAGATGGACTTCCTGGTAGTGGCTACACCTTC
CDR3: CATSRDGLPGSGYTF

J: TRBJ1-2
D: -
V: TRBV6-5
size: -
DNA: TGTGCCAGCAGCGATAAACGGGACGGACCCTATGGCTACACCTTC
CDR3: CASSDKRDGPYGYTF

J: TRBJ1-4
D: -
V: TRBV6-5
size: -
DNA: TGTGCCAGCAGTTCGGGACGGAATAATGAAAAACTGTTTTTT
CDR3: CASSSGRNNEKLFF

J: TRBJ1-5
D: TRBD1
V: TRBV19
size: -
DNA: TGTGCCAGTAGACGACCGGACAGGGGCAATCAGCCCCAGCATTTT
CDR3: CASRRPDRGNQPQHF

J: TRBJ1-5
D: -
V: TRBV18
size: -
DNA: TGTGCCAGCTCCCCGAGGGAGGGAAGGGACCAGCCCCAGCATTTT
CDR3: CASSPREGRDQPQHF

J: TRBJ1-4
D: TRBD1
V: TRBV6-6
size: once
DNA: TGTGCCAGCAGCCCGACAGGGAGGGGGGAAAAACTGTTTTTT
CDR3: CASSPTGRGEKLFF

J: TRBJ2-7
D: -
V: TRBV19
size: -
DNA: TGTGCCAGTAGCCTCGGTTTTACGAGCTCCTACGAGCAGTACTTC
CDR3: CASSLGFTSSYEQYF

J: TRBJ1-1
D: -
V: TRBV30
size: -
DNA: TGTGCCTGGAGGGGCGTGGGAGTGGCTGAAGCTTTCTTT
CDR3: CAWRGVGVAEAFF

J: TRBJ2-3
D: TRBD2
V: TRBV30
size: -
DNA: TGTGCCTGGATTCTAGCGGGAGTAGGAGATACGCAGTATTTT
CDR3: CAWILAGVGDTQYF

J: TRBJ2-7
D: -
V: TRBV6-5
size: -
DNA: TGTGCCAGCAGCCCCTGGACCAACGTCTACGAGCAGTACTTC
CDR3: CASSPWTNVYEQYF

J: TRBJ1-2
D: -
V: TRBV29-1
size: -
DNA: TGCAGCGTTGGGAGGGGTTATGGCTACACCTTC
CDR3: CSVGRGYGYTF

J: TRBJ2-3
D: -
V: TRBV5-1
size: -
DNA: TGCGCCAGCAGCCCGGAGACAGGAACAGATACGCAGTATTTT
CDR3: CASSPETGTDTQYF

J: TRBJ2-1
D: TRBD2
V: TRBV11-3
size: -
DNA: TGTGCCAGCAGCAGGACTAGCGGTACCTACAATGAGCAGTTCTTC
CDR3: CASSRTSGTYNEQFF

J: TRBJ2-7
D: TRBD2
V: TRBV4-1
size: -
DNA: TGCGCCAGCAGCCAAGGACTAGCGGGAGGGAAGGAGCAGTACTTC
CDR3: CASSQGLAGGKEQYF

J: TRBJ1-2
D: -
V: TRBV6-5
size: -
DNA: TGTGCCAGCAGTTACTCGGGCAGTAATGGCTACACCTTC
CDR3: CASSYSGSNGYTF

J: TRBJ2-7
D: -
V: TRBV7-9
size: once
DNA: TGTGCCAGCAGCTTAGGGACTCGCGAGCAGTACTTC
CDR3: CASSLGTREQYF

J: TRBJ1-2
D: -
V: TRBV10-3
size: -
DNA: TGTGCCATCAGTGCCAGGGCAGGGCGATCGGACTATGGCTACACCTTC
CDR3: CAISARAGRSDYGYTF